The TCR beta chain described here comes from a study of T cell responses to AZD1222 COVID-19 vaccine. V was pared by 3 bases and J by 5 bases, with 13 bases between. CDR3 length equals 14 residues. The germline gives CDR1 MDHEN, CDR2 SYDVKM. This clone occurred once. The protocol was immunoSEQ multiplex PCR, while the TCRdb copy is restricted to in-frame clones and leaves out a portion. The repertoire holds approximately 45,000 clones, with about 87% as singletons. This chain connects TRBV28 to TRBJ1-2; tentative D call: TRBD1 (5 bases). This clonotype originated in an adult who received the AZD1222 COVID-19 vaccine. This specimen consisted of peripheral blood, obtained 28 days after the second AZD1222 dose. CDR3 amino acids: CASSLYRGVYGYTF. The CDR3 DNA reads TGTGCCAGCAGTTTGTACCGGGGGGTGTATGGCTACACCTTC.